There are many counts of the clone carrying this T cell receptor (beta chain). Its antigen is still unknown. From germline, CDR1 is SGHRS and CDR2 YFSETQ. The CDR3 contains 13 residues. Trimming removed 2 bases from V and 1 base from J, with 6 bases in between. With 10-nucleotide random UMIs included, cDNA was synthesized by 5'RACE. Over 180 million TCR-beta sequences from 15-18 subjects were obtained in each sequencing run. One entry per CDR3 protein, called by TCRdb with MiXCR from the 5' RACE reads. Of 100,000 or so distinct CDR3 sequences in the sample, 13% were seen once. The sample originates from a study of neurological immune-mediated disorders. General study results and limits: The expanded clones of different subjects shared no CDR3 amino acid sequences (suggesting private repertoires in all groups). The most TCR clonal expansion was seen in HTLV-1-associated myelopathy, and the least was seen in multiple sclerosis, which fell below healthy controls.

Time point defined: longitudinal time-point 2. The rearrangement uses TRBV5-1 and TRBJ2-5; D ambiguous. The material sequenced was PBMCs. The TCR originated in a female donor with HTLV-1-associated myelopathy (HAM/TSP). The CDR3 DNA reads as TGCGCCAGCAGCTTTGATATCCAAGAGACCCAGTACTTC. Amino acids: CASSFDIQETQYF.